The entry that follows covers one T cell receptor beta chain sequence. V shed 2 bases and J 5 bases; nucleotides not matched to a gene: 11. The CDR3 runs to 16 residues. Germline V lookup: CDR1 MRHNA, CDR2 SNTAGT. This entry is derived from a study of blood T cell repertoires in COVID-19. Cohorts were assigned according to the clinical history that participants reported. Measured with immunoSEQ multiplex PCR; TCRdb has only the in-frame clones, and not every one. The sample has around 300,000 clones; around 90% are singletons. Sequencing was performed on PBMCs or T cells enriched from blood (not recorded which). The sequence derives from a young woman with acute COVID-19. This chain connects TRBV6-4 to TRBJ2-7, with 8 bases fitting TRBD1. CDR3 protein: CASSDIAGRGLNEQYF. CDR3 nucleotides: TGTGCCAGCAGTGACATCGCGGGCAGGGGGCTAAACGAGCAGTACTTC.